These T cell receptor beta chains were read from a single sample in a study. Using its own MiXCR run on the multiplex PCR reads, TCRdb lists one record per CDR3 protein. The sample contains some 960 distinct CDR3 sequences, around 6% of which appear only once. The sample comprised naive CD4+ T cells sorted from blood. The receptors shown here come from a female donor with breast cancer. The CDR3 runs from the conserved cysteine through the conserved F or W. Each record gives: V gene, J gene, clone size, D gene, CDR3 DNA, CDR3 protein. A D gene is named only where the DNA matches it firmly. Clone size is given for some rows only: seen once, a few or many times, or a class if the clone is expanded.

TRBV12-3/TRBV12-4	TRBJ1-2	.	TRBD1	TGTGCCAGCAGTCCGGGACAGGGGAACTATGGCTACACCTTC	CASSPGQGNYGYTF
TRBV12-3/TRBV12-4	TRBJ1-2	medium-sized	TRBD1	TGTGCCAGCAGACGTACCGGGACAGGAACAAGCGGCTACACCTTC	CASRRTGTGTSGYTF
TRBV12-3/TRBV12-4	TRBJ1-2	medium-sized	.	TGTGCCAGCAGTCGAGCCGGACAGAACTATGGCTACACCTTC	CASSRAGQNYGYTF
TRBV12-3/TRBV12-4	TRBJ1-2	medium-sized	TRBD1	TGTGCCAGCAGCCCGACAGGGGCCAACTATGGCTACACCTTC	CASSPTGANYGYTF
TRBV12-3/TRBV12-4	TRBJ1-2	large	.	TGTGCCAGCAGTTATTCCAACTATGGCTACACCTTC	CASSYSNYGYTF
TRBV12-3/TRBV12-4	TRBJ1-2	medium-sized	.	TGTGCCAGCAGCGAAGGGGCACGTAACTATGGCTACACCTTC	CASSEGARNYGYTF
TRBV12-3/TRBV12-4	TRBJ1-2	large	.	TGTGCCAGCAGTTTAGCGCCTTCTTGGGGCTACACCTTC	CASSLAPSWGYTF
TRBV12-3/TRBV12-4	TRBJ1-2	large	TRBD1	TGTGCCAGCAGCCAGACAGGGGACTATGGCTACACCTTC	CASSQTGDYGYTF
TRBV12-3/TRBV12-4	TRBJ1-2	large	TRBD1	TGTGCCAGCAGTTCGGGACAGGGCCCTTATGGCTACACCTTC	CASSSGQGPYGYTF
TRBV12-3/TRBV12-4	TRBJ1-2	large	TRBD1	TGTGCCAGCAGTTTTGGACAGGGGACCGGCTACACCTTC	CASSFGQGTGYTF
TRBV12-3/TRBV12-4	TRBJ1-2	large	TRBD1	TGTGCCAGCAGTCCGCGGGACAGGCACCTAAACTATGGCTACACCTTC	CASSPRDRHLNYGYTF
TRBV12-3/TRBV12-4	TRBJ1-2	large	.	TGTGCCAGCAGTTTCACACCTCCGCCTTATGGCTACACCTTC	CASSFTPPPYGYTF
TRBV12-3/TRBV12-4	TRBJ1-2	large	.	TGTGCCAGCAGTTTTCAGGGAATGGCAAAGGGCTACACCTTC	CASSFQGMAKGYTF
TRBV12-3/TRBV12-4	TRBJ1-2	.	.	TGTGCCAGCAGTTTGGTGGGAGCTAACTATGGCTACACCTTC	CASSLVGANYGYTF
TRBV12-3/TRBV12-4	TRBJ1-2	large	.	TGTGCCAGCTCCGCGACCAAGGGATATGTCGGCTACACCTTC	CASSATKGYVGYTF
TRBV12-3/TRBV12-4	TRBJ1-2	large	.	TGTGCCAGCAGTCGGGACACGATCGGTACCTATGGCTACACCTTC	CASSRDTIGTYGYTF
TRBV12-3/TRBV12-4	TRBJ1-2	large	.	TGTGCCAGCAGTTTTAAGGGTCCCTATGGCTACACCTTC	CASSFKGPYGYTF
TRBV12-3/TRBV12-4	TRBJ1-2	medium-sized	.	TGTGCCAGCAGTTCATCGGTACAAGCTAACTATGGCTACACCTTC	CASSSSVQANYGYTF
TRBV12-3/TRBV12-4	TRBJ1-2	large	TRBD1	TGTGCCAGCAGTCCTCGACAGGGGAGCTATGGCTACACCTTC	CASSPRQGSYGYTF
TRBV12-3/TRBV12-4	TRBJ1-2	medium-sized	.	TGTGCCAGCAGTTTAGTCAGGGATTATGGCTACACCTTC	CASSLVRDYGYTF
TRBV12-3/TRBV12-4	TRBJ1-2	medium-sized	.	TGTGCCAGCAGCTCACAGGGAGGATTGGGGATCTTC	CASSSQGGLGIF
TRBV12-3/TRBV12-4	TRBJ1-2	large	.	TGTGCCAGCAAGGACGGTTCCTATGGCTACACCTTC	CASKDGSYGYTF
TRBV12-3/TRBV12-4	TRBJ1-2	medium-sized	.	TGTGCCAGCAGTTTAGAACGGGGATTGGGCTACACCTTC	CASSLERGLGYTF